There are many counts of the clone carrying this TCR beta chain. The antigen is undetermined. This sample was included in a study of CD8 T cells in ankylosing spondylitis. Study outcomes and limitations: Some motif variants were previously reported in reactive arthritis synovial fluid and blood. Enrichment of disease-linked clones was reportedly significant in matched ankylosing spondylitis synovial fluid.

Germline CDR1 SGHRS, CDR2 YFSETQ. The CDR3 extends over 15 amino acids. V shed 1 base and J shed 2 bases, with 10 bases lying between them. TCRdb reanalysed the 5' RACE reads using MiXCR and keeps one entry per CDR3 protein. The repertoire holds some 150,000 distinct CDR3 sequences, about an eighth seen once, with about 3.8% in the top ten. V is TRBV5-1 and J is TRBJ2-4; D is possibly TRBD1 (6 bases). This TCR came from a female donor with ankylosing spondylitis or in good health (not recorded which). Sample: blood, either unsorted or a sorted T cell fraction (not recorded which). The CDR3 here is CASSLSGGTKNIQYF. CDR3 bases: TGCGCCAGCAGCTTGTCTGGGGGCACCAAAAACATTCAGTACTTC.